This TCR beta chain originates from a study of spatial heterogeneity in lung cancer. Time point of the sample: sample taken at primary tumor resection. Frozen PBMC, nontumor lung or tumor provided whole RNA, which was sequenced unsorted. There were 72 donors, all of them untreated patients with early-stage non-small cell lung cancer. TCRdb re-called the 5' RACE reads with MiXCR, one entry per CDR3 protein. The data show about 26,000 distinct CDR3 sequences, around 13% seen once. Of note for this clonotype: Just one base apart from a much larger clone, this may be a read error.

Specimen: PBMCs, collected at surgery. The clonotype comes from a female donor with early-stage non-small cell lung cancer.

This CDR3 reads CASSLGGPLSTEAFF. CDR3 sequence (DNA): TGTGCCAGCAGTTTGGGGGGGCCCCTGAGCACTGAAGCTTTCTTT. This chain joins TRBV27 and TRBJ1-1; D is perhaps TRBD1 (6 bases). The CDR3 loop spans 15 amino acids. Germline V gene lookup returns CDR1 MNHEY and CDR2 SMNVEV (reference sequence). V lost 3 bases and J 4 bases, leaving 15 bases between the germline ends.